This entry concerns a single T cell receptor beta chain. Its specific antigen is unknown. Base qualities were left out, and no much larger clone turns up one base away. The data were obtained in a study of cytomegalovirus exposure and HLA in healthy donors (dated 2017 in TCRdb). General notes on the study: An earlier analysis of 587 of the donors reported over 250 Gb of sequence data and about 120 million unique TCR beta sequences obtained from about 170 million T cells. The genetic ancestry cluster associated with self-reported Caucasian donors included 81% of the 398 genotyped donors. In addition to the first cohort of approximately 670 subjects, a separate validation cohort of 100 to 150 different subjects was used. An early release that covered some 630 HLA-typed donors contained approximately 300 gigabases of sequencing data and approximately 85 million unique TCR sequences. The study aimed to test whether cataloging public T cell receptors could reveal signatures of past pathogen exposure. Every repertoire in the discovery cohort had been generated on one and the same sequencing platform. The study combined high-throughput TCR immunosequencing, statistical association of individual TCRs with disease status, and machine learning to predict cytomegalovirus infection status. Because of strong linkage in the cohort, roughly five DR-DQ haplotypes were treated as single units for association and clustering. Genome-wide SNP genotypes for about 65% of the roughly 700 donors were used in a later genetic analysis, which treated that subset as a discovery cohort. Using immunosequencing, the study profiled T cell repertoires from 640 or so subjects and related those repertoires to cytomegalovirus serostatus. To decide whether each TCR beta V gene segment behaved as functional or pseudogenic, an earlier analysis of some 600 of the donors relied on high-throughput TCR beta sequencing. A later analysis re-analyzed previously published TCR beta repertoires from roughly 600 donors and added high-resolution HLA genotyping to study TCR occurrence patterns. HLA typing included class I and class II loci at four-digit resolution. Rather than using new phenotypic data, the later analysis identified candidate immune exposures from TCR beta sequences and from how often those sequences occurred across donors. Across approximately 400 genotyped donors of the cohort, an average of approximately 240,000 unique TCR beta nucleotide sequences per donor were sequenced, and roughly 20% of those sequences were non-productive. Donor age, sex, ethnicity and CMV serostatus were collected together with the repertoire data. The number of typed donors differed by locus: about 620-630 for A, B, C, DRB1 and DQB1; 500 to 550 for DQA1; 606 for DPA1; and roughly 470 for DPB1.

Library construction relied on the immunoSEQ multiplex PCR assay. For the multiplex PCR, a mixture combining 60 forward primers for TCR Vbeta segments and 13 reverse primers for TCR Jbeta segments was used. A multiplex PCR assay on genomic DNA amplified the CDR3 region of rearranged TCR beta genes. On the Illumina HiSeq System, the amplified TCR beta libraries were sequenced as 87-base-pair reads. The authors' analysis ran thus. In a later analysis, tens of millions of unique TCR beta chains were counted across the approximately 640 repertoires, and around 11 million of these chains were shared by at least two donors. Raw reads were error-corrected and collapsed into unique sequences with a nearest-neighbor algorithm that merged closely related sequences to remove PCR and sequencing errors. Alignment of CDR3 sequences to IMGT reference sequences was used to assign V, D and J gene segments. Each retained sequence needed at least a six-nucleotide match to both a V gene segment and a J gene segment. Rearrangements were called productive when the CDR3 lacked stop codons and stayed in frame with V and J; all others were non-productive. Following IMGT convention, CDR3 was defined as the stretch from the second conserved V-encoded cysteine up to the conserved J-encoded phenylalanine. In an earlier analysis of around 640 of the donors, sequences lacking an unambiguous match to a single V gene segment were excluded. An earlier analysis of some 500 of the donors classified V segments as functional when productive rearrangements were above 56.7% and as segregating when the standard deviation between donors was above 5%. A statistical classification framework was built for diagnosing cytomegalovirus status from the catalog of TCR beta chain sequences. In a later analysis, TCR nucleotide sequences were compared against IMGT/GENE-DB human TR gene sequences so that V and J genes could be assigned. A later analysis assigned CDR3 sequences and most-parsimonious VDJ recombination scenarios with the TCRdist pipeline. A later analysis defined each TCR beta chain by its CDR3 amino acid sequence plus V-gene family, and excluded reads lacking a unique V-gene family. To address suspected cross-contamination and a sequencing artifact, a later analysis removed 550 to 750 highly shared, low-generation-probability nucleotide sequences. In a later analysis, a clonal expansion index was calculated for each public chain from normalized within-repertoire ranks of inferred template counts. In a later analysis, generation probabilities were computed with a VDJ recombination model fitted to out-of-frame rearrangements, and the resulting probabilities were checked against IGoR. In a later analysis, TCR-TCR, TCR-HLA and TCR-CMV co-occurrence was scored with hypergeometric tests, and a repertoire-size bias correction was applied to TCR pairs. In a later analysis, false discovery rates were estimated by permuting HLA or CMV assignments 20 times. In a later analysis, co-occurring TCRs were grouped with DBSCAN, and TCRdist sequence similarity was added when clustering was performed within HLA-allele-positive subsets. For co-occurrence clustering, repertoires with fewer than 30,000 or more than 120,000 public chains were excluded, along with about five repertoires with anomalous nucleotide sharing. TCRdb stores this immuneACCESS table with in-frame sequences only. Part of the clones is absent; in the studies checked, under half of the shortfall reflects unresolved V genes, and no reason is known for the rest. V and J calls and clone size are as listed in that table; D and trimming were resolved from the DNA. The sample yields roughly 120,000 clones; about three quarters were counted once. The ten largest account for approximately 1.1% of the sample.

The cohort consisted of 650 to 700 healthy bone marrow donors. Cohort members were all nominally healthy when sampled, although unrecorded immune exposures were likely present. The donor was CMV seronegative and belonged to the group of several hundred seronegative cohort members. Every donor gave a peripheral blood sample, and the peripheral blood mononuclear cells from that sample were used for TCR beta sequencing. Genomic DNA was extracted from the blood cell samples with the Qiagen DNeasy Blood Extraction Kit. From its cysteine to its phenylalanine, the CDR3 spans 12 amino acids. The retained sequence is limited to the CDR3, 36 bases, with the frame set at the first base. CDR1 and CDR2 (GTSNPN, SVGIG) derive from the germline V gene (reference sequence). Trimming at the junction amounts to 7 bases on V and 3 bases on J, and the germline ends lie 13 bases apart. Broad study findings and their caveats: In a later genetic analysis, a missense DCLRE1C variant was associated with V-gene and J-gene trimming of TCR beta chains, and the association was replicated in an independent cohort. Presence/absence analyses assumed roughly uniform sequencing depth across donors, an assumption that may not hold. A cluster of highly shared sequence variants was judged likely to represent a technical artifact of the sequencing pipeline. The earlier analysis of approximately 590 of the donors excluded 15 to 20 rarely observed V segments, including chromosome 9 orphons, because counts were too low. Only TCR beta chains were sequenced in this cohort, and the absence of alpha or paired-chain data limited detectable features. Specific HLA alleles were associated with roughly 17,000 TCR beta sequences at a false discovery rate of 0.05 in a later analysis. Some IMGT-functional V segments, including TRBV6-2 and TRBV6-3, could not be distinguished by the 87-base-pair reads and were therefore excluded. While some public TCRs were present in many individuals, most TCR sequences turned up only very rarely across donors. The classifier was reported to diagnose cytomegalovirus status with high specificity and sensitivity in both the original cohort and the validation cohort. In a later genetic analysis, fewer N-insertions in productive TCRs were reported among donors in an Asian-associated ancestry cluster than the roughly 710-donor mean. Several of the top co-occurrence clusters appeared to be linked to parvovirus B19, influenza, CMV and Epstein-Barr virus, according to a later analysis. A total of some 180 TCR beta chains were listed by the study as associated with cytomegalovirus. When HLA alleles, especially DR and DQ, strongly co-occurred, TCR associations were difficult to assign to individual alleles. The authors suggested that the approach could potentially be generalized to other disease states and immunological phenotypes. Because some donors lacked HLA typing at each locus, the association tests relied only on the typed subset. Immune exposure information for the cohort was limited to CMV serostatus. In vitro tests confirmed that three of the cytomegalovirus-associated TCR beta chains recognize cytomegalovirus antigens. According to a later analysis, TCR association rates differed among HLA loci, with DRB1 alleles showing the most associated TCRs and HLA-C alleles showing the fewest. In an earlier analysis of 500 to 650 of the donors, most TCR beta V segments appeared in productive rearrangements about 87% or about 30% of the time, broadly matching IMGT annotations. In a later analysis, most CMV-associated TCR beta chains were found to appear HLA-restricted, with HLA associations seemingly driven largely by CMV exposure. Correlated functional status among segregating V segments might reflect linkage disequilibrium, but an unknown experimental factor could not be ruled out. In a later analysis, HLA-associated TCR beta chains were found to be more clonally expanded and to have lower generation probabilities than equally common non-associated chains. A further reported finding was that TCR beta sequences accurately predicted the HLA-A and HLA-B alleles for most subjects in the first cohort.

The TCR was taken from a woman in her thirties in good health and CMV-seronegative. The specimen was PBMCs. Here the chain combines TRBV30 and TRBJ2-7; TRBD2 is possibly the D segment (5 matching bases). The base sequence is TGTGCCTTACACGCCGGGGTCTACGAGCAGTACTTC. The resulting protein is CALHAGVYEQYF. Reference TRBV30 and TRBJ2-7 genes cover what lies past the CDR3, so the full variable domain is SQTIHQWPATLVQPVGSPLSLECTVEGTSNPNLYWYRQAAGRGLQLLFYSVGIGQISSEVPQNLSASRPQDRQFILSSKKLLLSDSGFYLCALHAGVYEQYFGPGTRLTVT.